These 29 T cell receptor beta chains originate from one sample sequenced in a study of graft-versus-host responses after intestinal transplantation. Clones were sequenced by immunoSEQ multiplex PCR, and TCRdb holds only the in-frame ones, with some missing. The sample has fewer than 15,000 clones, 84% seen once; the top ten hold about 23%. The sequenced sample was PBMCs, obtained after intestinal transplantation. Receptors originate from a human patient who received an intestinal transplant, so some T cells may come from the graft donor.

This rearrangement joins TRBV19 to TRBJ1-4, with TRBD1 matching 8 bases. Per the germline V gene, CDR1 is LNHDA and CDR2 is SQIVND (reference sequence). This CDR3 comprises 23 residues. The J segment lost 2 bases and the V segment lost 2 bases, leaving 25 bases of the junction unmatched. CDR3 bases: TGTGCCAGTAGTATAATCCTGAACTACCCCCGACCCAGGGGGCGAGGGACTAATGAAAAACTGTTTTTT. This sequence encodes CASSIILNYPRPRGRGTNEKLFF.

This chain uses TRBV27 with TRBJ2-5, with D perhaps TRBD1 or TRBD2 (5 bases each). In germline, CDR1 is MNHEY, CDR2 SMNVEV (reference sequence). Trimming took off 1 base at V and 3 bases at J, with 12 bases between the two ends. This CDR3 comprises 15 residues. The CDR3: CASSLFARGKETQYF. The CDR3 DNA reads TGTGCCAGCAGTTTATTCGCGAGGGGAAAAGAGACCCAGTACTTC.

The chain is built from TRBV9 and TRBJ1-3; D might be TRBD1 (6 bases). The CDR3 runs 16 residues. Germline lookup yields CDR1 SGDLS and CDR2 YYNGEE. Trimming shortened V by 4 bases and J by 2 bases, and 16 bases separated the two germline ends. The CDR3 region has the DNA TGTGCCAGCAGCAGCCGGACAGACTTCGCTGGAAACACCATATATTTT. It yields the protein CASSSRTDFAGNTIYF.

The chain employs TRBV28 and TRBJ2-6; D may match TRBD1 or TRBD2 (5 bases each). Germline assignment: CDR1 MDHEN and CDR2 SYDVKM. This CDR3 region has 17 residues. V lost 3 bases and J lost 1, with 13 bases in between. The CDR3 loop is CASSLILGGSGANVLTF. Written as DNA, the CDR3 is TGTGCCAGCAGTTTGATTCTTGGGGGATCTGGGGCCAACGTCCTGACTTTC.

The genes are TRBV6-4 and TRBJ1-6; TRBD1 might be the D (6 bases). Germline CDR1 and CDR2: MRHNA and SNTAGT. The V end lost 0 bases, the J end lost 6 bases, and 6 bases lay between the germline ends. This CDR3 spans 14 amino acids. The CDR3 here is CASSDSGGNSPLHF. The CDR3, as DNA: TGTGCCAGCAGTGACTCAGGGGGTAATTCACCCCTCCACTTT.

The chain combines TRBV7-2 with TRBJ1-6, with 9 bases matching TRBD1. This CDR3 contains 16 residues. The junction had 5 bases not matched to a gene; V was cut back by 1 base and J by 7 bases. CDR1 and CDR2 (germline): SGHTA, FQGNSA. The CDR3 loop reads CASSLGTGEWNSPLHF. The CDR3 coding sequence is TGTGCCAGCAGCTTAGGGACAGGGGAGTGGAATTCACCCCTCCACTTT.

The chain links TRBV27 to TRBJ2-4; D possibly corresponds to TRBD2 (6 bases). In germline, CDR1 is MNHEY, CDR2 SMNVEV (reference sequence). V shed 1 base and J shed 9 bases, with 10 bases lying between them. The CDR3 is 13 residues long. The CDR3 region is CASSLWGEGIQYF. The CDR3 DNA reads TGTGCCAGCAGTTTATGGGGGGAAGGCATTCAGTACTTC.

The V and J genes are TRBV27 and TRBJ1-5; no reliable D call. The CDR3 runs to 16 residues. Trimming left V 3 bases short and J 3 bases short, with 15 bases between. The germline gives CDR1 MNHEY, CDR2 SMNVEV (reference sequence). The DNA for the CDR3 is TGTGCCAGCAGTTTTTACGCAGGTCCTTCCAATCAGCCCCAGCATTTT. Translating it yields CASSFYAGPSNQPQHF.

The chain uses TRBV5-5 and TRBJ1-1; 11 bases map to TRBD1. The CDR3 covers 15 residues. Germline CDR1 is SGHKS and CDR2 is YYEKEE (reference sequence). The trim removed 0 bases at V and 5 bases at J, leaving 3 bases unmatched. CDR3 nucleotide sequence: TGTGCCAGCAGCTTGGTGGGACAGGGGGGGACTGAAGCTTTCTTT. Translated, it gives CASSLVGQGGTEAFF.

The rearrangement joins TRBV28 to TRBJ2-4, with D perhaps TRBD2 (6 bases). CDR1 and CDR2 from the germline V gene are MDHEN and SYDVKM. This CDR3 region has 16 residues. The germline V and J ends were trimmed by 6 bases and 0 bases, with 15 bases remaining between them. The CDR3 DNA sequence: TGTGCCAGCAGCGGCCGGGGGTCTCTAGCCAAAAACATTCAGTACTTC. Translating it yields CASSGRGSLAKNIQYF.

The chain employs TRBV2 and TRBJ1-3; 7 bases map to TRBD1. Germline lookup yields CDR1 SNHLY and CDR2 FYNNEI. V lost 4 bases to trimming and J lost 0 bases; unmatched junction nucleotides: 15. The CDR3 is 19 amino acids. CDR3 sequence reads: CASSGQGTFPKISGNTIYF. DNA of the CDR3: TGTGCCAGCAGTGGACAGGGTACCTTTCCTAAAATCTCTGGAAACACCATATATTTT.

The chain is built from TRBV23-1 and TRBJ2-1; 9 nucleotides agree with TRBD1. TRBV23-1 is an ORF, with its function uncertain. With 0 bases clipped from V and 0 bases from J, the junction kept 9 bases outside the gene matches. This CDR3 spans 19 amino acids. DNA for the CDR3: TGCGCCAGCAGTCAATCGGACAGGGGCGGCCGGAACTCCTACAATGAGCAGTTCTTC. Protein: CASSQSDRGGRNSYNEQFF.

The chain joins TRBV6-5 to TRBJ2-3; TRBD2 might be the D (5 bases). Germline V gene sequence: CDR1 MNHEY, CDR2 SVGAGI. The V end lost 4 bases, the J end lost 3 bases, and 11 bases lay between the germline ends. The CDR3 runs to 14 residues. The CDR3 region is CASSFGRGTDTQYF. In DNA form, the CDR3 reads TGTGCCAGCAGTTTCGGACGGGGTACAGATACGCAGTATTTT.

The rearrangement links TRBV21-1 to TRBJ2-5; the D call in the table, TRBD1, was not verified against the DNA. TRBV21-1 is classified as a pseudogene. This CDR3 has 15 amino acids. The CDR3: CASKGIRGRLETQYF. Here the CDR3 DNA reads TGTGCCAGCAAGGGGATCAGGGGGAGGCTAGAGACCCAGTACTTC.

The chain carries TRBV5-5 and TRBJ2-7, with 10 nucleotides matching TRBD1. The CDR3 is made up of 14 amino acids. V trimming: 4 bases; J trimming: 3 bases; junction bases outside the gene matches: 4. Germline CDR1 is SGHKS and CDR2 is YYEKEE (reference sequence). This CDR3 reads CASSLGQGDYEQYF. Written as DNA, the CDR3 is TGTGCCAGCAGCCTTGGACAGGGGGACTACGAGCAGTACTTC.

V and J are TRBV6-6 and TRBJ2-7, with D perhaps given as TRBD1 or TRBD2 (5 bases each). From germline, CDR1 is MNHNY and CDR2 SVGAGI (reference sequence). V lost 2 bases and J lost 5, with 13 bases in between. The CDR3 extends over 14 amino acids. The CDR3: CASSYGGVYDEQYF. The DNA of the CDR3 is TGTGCCAGCAGTTACGGGGGTGTTTACGACGAGCAGTACTTC.

The chain carries TRBV4-2 and TRBJ1-1, with 7 nucleotides matching TRBD1. The V gene end was trimmed by 0 bases and the J gene end by 1 base; junction bases not matched to a gene: 8. Germline V gives CDR1 LGHNA, CDR2 YNFKEQ. The CDR3 loop spans 17 amino acids. The CDR3 DNA sequence: TGTGCCAGCAGCCAAGATTCCCTCCGGGACAGGAACACTGAAGCTTTCTTT. It yields the protein CASSQDSLRDRNTEAFF.

This chain links TRBV18 with TRBJ2-1; D gene unclear. The CDR3 totals 14 residues. V was clipped by 0 bases and J by 8 bases, with 11 bases between them. The V gene's germline CDR1 is KGHSH and CDR2 LQKENI. For the CDR3, the DNA is TGTGCCAGCTCACCACCTGTTCGTCGGGATGAGCAGTTCTTC. This gives the protein CASSPPVRRDEQFF. The full variable domain, in which reference TRBV18 and TRBJ2-1 provide the parts outside the CDR3, is NAGVMQNPRHLVRRRGQEARLRCSPMKGHSHVYWYRQLPEEGLKFMVYLQKENIIDESGMPKERFSAEFPKEGPSILRIQQVVRGDSAAYFCASSPPVRRDEQFFGPGTRLTVL.

In this sample, this clone turned up a few times. This chain connects TRBV7-9 to TRBJ1-5, with 7 bases lining up with TRBD1. V dropped 4 bases and J dropped 1; count of bases not matched to a gene: 4. Germline-derived CDR1 and CDR2 are SEHNR and FQNEAQ (reference sequence). CDR3 length equals 15 residues. CDR3 DNA sequence: TGTGCCAGCAGCTCTGGAGGGGGCAGCAATCAGCCCCAGCATTTT. Its protein is CASSSGGGSNQPQHF.

The rearrangement links TRBV11-2 to TRBJ2-7, with TRBD2 as a possible D gene (5 bases). Deletions cut 8 bases from V and 3 bases from J, with 20 bases between. Germline assignment: CDR1 SGHAT and CDR2 FQNNGV. The CDR3 consists of 15 residues. CDR3 DNA: TGTGCCAGCGCCGAGGGTAGCGCGTATTTCTACGAGCAGTACTTC. It codes for CASAEGSAYFYEQYF.

This chain links TRBV28 with TRBJ2-7; perhaps TRBD2 as D (6 bases). Germline V gene lookup returns CDR1 MDHEN and CDR2 SYDVKM. The CDR3 consists of 14 residues. Trimming pared 6 bases from V and 2 bases from J, leaving 14 bases between. The CDR3 DNA is TGTGCCAGCAGCGGAGGGCCAAGGGCCTACGAGCAGTACTTC. Translated: CASSGGPRAYEQYF.

This chain uses TRBV7-9 with TRBJ1-4; 9 positions agree with TRBD1. Trimming took 5 bases from V and 6 from J; bases not matched to a gene: 7. Per the germline V gene, CDR1 is SEHNR and CDR2 is FQNEAQ (reference sequence). This CDR3 has 15 amino acids. The CDR3 bases are TGTGCCAGCAGCCCGGGACAGGGAGGTGATGAAAAACTGTTTTTT. Amino acid sequence: CASSPGQGGDEKLFF.

V usage is TRBV2 and J usage is TRBJ2-6; D gene uncertain. This CDR3 spans 14 amino acids. Trimming left V 9 bases short and J 2 bases short, with 11 bases between. From germline, CDR1 is SNHLY and CDR2 FYNNEI. The CDR3 coding sequence is TGTGCCAGTGGCACCTTGGCTGGGGCCAACGTCCTGACTTTC. Its protein is CASGTLAGANVLTF.

This chain links TRBV6-1 with TRBJ1-2; D remains unclear. Germline CDR1 MNHNS, CDR2 SASEGT. V gave up 4 bases and J gave up 6 bases, with 12 bases separating them. CDR3 size: 13 residues. CDR3 bases: TGTGCCAGCAGTGCGGCGGGCCTCGATGGCTACACCTTC. Translating it yields CASSAAGLDGYTF.

This chain links TRBV5-4 with TRBJ2-7; 9 nucleotides align to TRBD1. The CDR3 is made up of 15 amino acids. Germline CDR1 SGHNT, CDR2 YYREEE (reference sequence). V lost 5 bases, J lost 5 bases, and 11 bases stayed unmatched. The DNA of the CDR3 is TGTGCCAGCAGTAAGGGGGCGGGACAGGGCCACGAGCAGTACTTC. This translates into CASSKGAGQGHEQYF.

The rearrangement uses TRBV11-1 and TRBJ2-3; D is ambiguous. V was shortened by 3 bases and J by 6 bases, with 10 bases between the two germline ends. The germline gives CDR1 SGHAT, CDR2 FQDESV (reference sequence). The CDR3 runs 13 residues. In nucleotides, the CDR3 is TGTGCCAGCAGCTTTGGAAGTCCGGATACGCAGTATTTT. Translated, it gives CASSFGSPDTQYF. Full variable domain (missing parts from reference TRBV11-1 and TRBJ2-3): EAEVAQSPRYKITEKSQAVAFWCDPISGHATLYWYRQILGQGPELLVQFQDESVVDDSQLPKDRFSAERLKGVDSTLKIQPAELGDSAMYLCASSFGSPDTQYFGPGTRLTVL.

V gene TRBV19 combines with J gene TRBJ2-7; 11 positions match TRBD2. With 3 bases clipped from V and 2 bases from J, the junction kept 0 bases outside the gene matches. The CDR3 is made up of 14 amino acids. CDR1 LNHDA and CDR2 SQIVND come from the germline V gene (reference sequence). CDR3 in amino acids: CASSISGRAYEQYF. The CDR3 coding sequence is TGTGCCAGTAGTATTAGCGGGAGGGCCTACGAGCAGTACTTC.

This chain joins TRBV29-1 and TRBJ2-7; no firm D call. Trimming stripped 1 base from V and 2 bases from J, with 6 bases between. Germline V gene lookup returns CDR1 SQVTM and CDR2 ANQGSEA. CDR3 length: 12 residues. The CDR3 here is CSVEVQTYEQYF. For the CDR3, the DNA is TGCAGCGTTGAAGTACAGACCTACGAGCAGTACTTC.

CDR3: CASSIQEGVNDEQFF. The CDR3 DNA reads TGTGCCAGTAGTATTCAGGAGGGAGTGAACGATGAGCAGTTCTTC. The chain employs TRBV19 and TRBJ2-1; tentatively, D is TRBD2 (6 bases). The CDR3 is made up of 15 amino acids. Deletions cut 3 bases from V and 8 bases from J, with 17 bases between. Germline CDR1 LNHDA, CDR2 SQIVND (reference sequence). Together with reference TRBV19 and TRBJ2-1, the CDR3 gives the full variable domain: DGGITQSPKYLFRKEGQNVTLSCEQNLNHDAMYWYRQDPGQGLRLIYYSQIVNDFQKGDIAEGYSVSREKKESFPLTVTSAQKNPTAFYLCASSIQEGVNDEQFFGPGTRLTVL.